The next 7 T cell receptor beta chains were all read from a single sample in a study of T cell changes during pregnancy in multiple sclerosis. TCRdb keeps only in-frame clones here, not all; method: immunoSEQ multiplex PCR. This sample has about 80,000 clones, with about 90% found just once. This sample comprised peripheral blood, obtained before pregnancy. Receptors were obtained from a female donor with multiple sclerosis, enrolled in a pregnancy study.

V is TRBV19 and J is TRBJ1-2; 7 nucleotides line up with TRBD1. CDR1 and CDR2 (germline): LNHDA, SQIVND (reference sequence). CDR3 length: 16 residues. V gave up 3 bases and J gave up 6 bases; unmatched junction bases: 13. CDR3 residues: CASSIASFRGNDGYTF. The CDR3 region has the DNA TGTGCCAGTAGTATTGCCTCCTTCAGGGGGAATGATGGCTACACCTTC.

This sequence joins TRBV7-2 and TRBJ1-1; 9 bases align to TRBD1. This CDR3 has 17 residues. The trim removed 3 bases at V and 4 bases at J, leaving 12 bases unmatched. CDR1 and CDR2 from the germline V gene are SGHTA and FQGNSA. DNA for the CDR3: TGTGCCAGCAGCTTCATCCCACAGGGGGCTCTCTTCACTGAAGCTTTCTTT. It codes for CASSFIPQGALFTEAFF.

In DNA form, the CDR3 reads TGTGCCAGCAGCTTACGTATAGGGGCGCAGTTCTTC. Its protein is CASSLRIGAQFF. The V call is TRBV5-6, the J call TRBJ2-1; weak D call: TRBD1 (5 bases). The germline V gene has CDR1 SGHDT and CDR2 YYEEEE. CDR3 length: 12 residues. The V end lost 2 bases, the J end lost 12 bases, and 12 bases lay between the germline ends.

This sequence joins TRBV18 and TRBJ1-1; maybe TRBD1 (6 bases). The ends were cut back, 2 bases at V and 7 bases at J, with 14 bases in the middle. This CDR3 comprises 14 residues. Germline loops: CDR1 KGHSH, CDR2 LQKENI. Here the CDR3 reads CASSPTKQGIEAFF. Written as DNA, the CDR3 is TGTGCCAGCTCACCAACAAAACAGGGCATTGAAGCTTTCTTT.

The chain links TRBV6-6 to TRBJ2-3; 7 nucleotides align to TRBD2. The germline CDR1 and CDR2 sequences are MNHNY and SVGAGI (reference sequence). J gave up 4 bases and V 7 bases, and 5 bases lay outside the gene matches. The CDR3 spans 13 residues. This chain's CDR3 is CASMWEGPDTQYF. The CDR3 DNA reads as TGTGCCAGCATGTGGGAGGGCCCAGATACGCAGTATTTT.

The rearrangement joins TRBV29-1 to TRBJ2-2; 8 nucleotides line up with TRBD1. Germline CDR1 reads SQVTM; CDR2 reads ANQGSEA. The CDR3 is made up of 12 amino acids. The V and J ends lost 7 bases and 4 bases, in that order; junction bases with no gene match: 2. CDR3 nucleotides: TGCAGCGGTGGACAGGGCACCGGGGAGCTGTTTTTT. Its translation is CSGGQGTGELFF.

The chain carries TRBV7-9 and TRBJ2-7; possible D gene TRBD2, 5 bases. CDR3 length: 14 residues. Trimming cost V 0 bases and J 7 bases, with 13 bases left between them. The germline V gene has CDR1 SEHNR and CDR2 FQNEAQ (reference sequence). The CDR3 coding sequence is TGTGCCAGCAGCTTAGCTTCGGGGTTCTGGGAGCAGTACTTC. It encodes CASSLASGFWEQYF.